This T cell receptor (beta chain) was observed in a study of CD8 T cells in Susac syndrome. Study context: At blood draw, Susac syndrome patients were therapy-naive, on corticosteroids, or on intravenous immunoglobulin alone.

CDR1 and CDR2 (germline): MDHEN, SYDVKM. This CDR3 spans 13 amino acids. Trimming removed 6 bases at V and 6 bases at J, with 14 bases between. Random hexamers were used to reverse transcribe 0.5 to 1 ug of RNA. TCRdb re-called the immunoSEQ multiplex PCR reads with MiXCR, one entry per CDR3 protein. The table includes 120,000 to 150,000 distinct CDR3 sequences, roughly 95% detected once. TEMRA cells were FACS-enriched, with CD8+ and CD4+ T cells isolated negatively. The TCR sequence derives from a human donor with Susac syndrome. Sequencing was done on a sample of CD4+ T cells from PBMCs. This rearrangement joins TRBV28 to TRBJ1-2; weak D call: TRBD1 (6 bases). Written as DNA, the CDR3 is TGTGCCAGCAGACTTACAGGGACACATGGCTACACCTTC. It specifies CASRLTGTHGYTF.